These T cell receptor beta chains were read from a single sample in a study of T cell responses to AZD1222 COVID-19 vaccine. Libraries were prepared by immunoSEQ multiplex PCR; TCRdb keeps only in-frame clonotypes and omits some of them. The sample has about 60,000 clones, approximately 84% seen once; the top ten hold 16%. The starting material was peripheral blood, obtained on day 0 of AZD1222 vaccination. The receptors were sampled from an adult in good health. The CDR3 runs from the conserved cysteine through the conserved F or W.

v_gene	CDR3aa
TRBV7-2	CASSKTRNTEAFF
TRBV23-1	CASSPNTGELFF
TRBV5-6	CASNAGFGYTF
TRBV27	CASSIGPILTGELFF
TRBV6-5	CASTLRTSAPNTQYF
TRBV19	CASRRLAGVGGELFF
TRBV19	CASSKREGQLSNQPQHF
TRBV7-6	CASSLEASFPYEQYF
TRBV10-3	CAISDAGAAGGPQHF
TRBV5-4	CASSLQQDTEAFF
TRBV28	CASRPAGGDYGYTF
TRBV4-2	CASSEDPTGVYEQYF
TRBV6-5	CASSYSVDQPQHF
TRBV3-1/TRBV3-2	CASRPTGTYNEQYF
TRBV30	CASHSRQGAVGANVLTF
TRBV5-1	CASSLSSAENTEAFF
TRBV6-2/TRBV6-3	CASSAQGGGGYEQYF
TRBV5-1	CASSLWQGEQFF
TRBV7-2	CASSRVGLAGEQFF